The 29 T cell receptor beta chains listed next were all sequenced from one sample in a study of PD-L1 blockade in urothelial cancer (TCRdb year 2017). Library construction relied on the immunoSEQ multiplex PCR assay. TCRdb holds this immuneACCESS table with in-frame rearrangements only. Some clones are missing; in checked studies, unresolved V genes explain under half, and the rest has no known cause. The sample has roughly 100,000 clones on record, over 80% of them singletons. Around 8% of the sample belongs to the ten largest clones. The time point label corresponds to: peripheral blood 6 weeks after treatment start. This specimen consisted of PBMCs, obtained around atezolizumab (anti-PD-L1) treatment. The receptors were gathered from a man between 65 and 85 years old with urothelial cancer.

The rearrangement links TRBV6-6 to TRBJ2-5; TRBD2 matches 8 bases. Germline V gene sequence: CDR1 MNHNY, CDR2 SVGAGI (reference sequence). V shed 5 bases, J shed 2 bases, and the junction held 7 bases outside the gene matches. This CDR3 region has 15 residues. The CDR3 region is CASSRPGGGQETQYF. The DNA for the CDR3 is TGTGCCAGCAGTCGCCCCGGGGGGGGGCAAGAGACCCAGTACTTC.

The chain couples TRBV29-1 to TRBJ1-4; D is undetermined. CDR1 is SQVTM and CDR2 is ANQGSEA in the germline V gene. The V end lost 6 bases, the J end lost 2 bases, and 13 bases lay between the germline ends. CDR3 length equals 14 residues. The CDR3 region is CSVARGSTNEKLFF. Here the CDR3 DNA reads TGCAGCGTGGCTCGGGGTTCCACTAATGAAAAACTGTTTTTT.

The rearrangement uses TRBV5-6 and TRBJ2-2; 10 bases are shared with TRBD1. The CDR3 has 15 residues. Germline CDR1 SGHDT, CDR2 YYEEEE. The trim removed 2 bases at V and 6 bases at J, leaving 4 bases unmatched. CDR3 in amino acids: CASSFRDRGAGELFF. The CDR3 DNA sequence: TGTGCCAGCAGCTTCCGGGACAGGGGCGCCGGGGAGCTGTTTTTT. The whole variable domain, filled in from reference TRBV5-6 and TRBJ2-2, reads DAGVTQSPTHLIKTRGQQVTLRCSPKSGHDTVSWYQQALGQGPQFIFQYYEEEERQRGNFPDRFSGHQFPNYSSELNVNALLLGDSALYLCASSFRDRGAGELFFGEGSRLTVL.

Details on this clone: One end of the junction does not line up with germline, which may come from a read error. The chain has TRBV5-4 and TRBJ2-1, with TRBD2 identical over 12 bases. Germline lookup yields CDR1 SGHNT and CDR2 YYREEE (reference sequence). There are 14 residues in the CDR3. The CDR3 is CASSLGLAGAPGVF. Here the CDR3 DNA reads TGTGCCAGCAGCTTGGGACTAGCGGGAGCCCCGGGGGTCTTC.

This clone was picked up a small number of times. This chain joins TRBV11-2 and TRBJ2-5; no reliable D call. CDR3 size: 12 residues. The germline V gene encodes CDR1 SGHAT and CDR2 FQNNGV. The germline V and J ends were trimmed by 4 bases and 2 bases, with 5 bases remaining between them. Here the CDR3 reads CASSSAQETQYF. CDR3 coding DNA: TGTGCCAGCAGCTCCGCGCAAGAGACCCAGTACTTC. Using reference TRBV11-2 and TRBJ2-5 for the parts outside the CDR3, the full variable domain is EAGVAQSPRYKIIEKRQSVAFWCNPISGHATLYWYQQILGQGPKLLIQFQNNGVVDDSQLPKDRFSAERLKGVDSTLKIQPAKLEDSAVYLCASSSAQETQYFGPGTRLLVL.

V and J are TRBV5-1 and TRBJ1-1, with 10 bases that match TRBD1. Germline loops: CDR1 SGHRS, CDR2 YFSETQ. V was clipped by 4 bases and J by 2 bases; unmatched bases: 11. CDR3 length: 17 amino acids. CDR3 nucleotide sequence: TGCGCCAGCAGCGGGGACAGGGGCGGAATCGAAAACACTGAAGCTTTCTTT. Its protein is CASSGDRGGIENTEAFF.

The chain links TRBV7-6 to TRBJ2-5, with TRBD2 identical over 7 bases. V lost 5 bases to trimming and J lost 7 bases; unmatched junction nucleotides: 4. This CDR3 is 12 amino acids long. CDR1 and CDR2 (germline): SGHVS, FNYEAQ. The CDR3 coding sequence is TGTGCCAGCAGCCGGGACTATGGGACCCAGTACTTC. Its translation: CASSRDYGTQYF.

V gene TRBV2 combines with J gene TRBJ1-2; no reliable D call. Trimming removed 4 bases from V and 4 bases from J, with 10 bases in between. Germline V gives CDR1 SNHLY, CDR2 FYNNEI. This CDR3 contains 13 residues. The CDR3 spells CASSVGQIYGYTF. The CDR3 bases are TGTGCCAGCAGTGTGGGCCAGATCTATGGCTACACCTTC.

The chain employs TRBV19 and TRBJ1-1; D gene unclear. The germline gives CDR1 LNHDA, CDR2 SQIVND (reference sequence). The CDR3 is made up of 14 amino acids. The V end lost 4 bases, the J end lost 4 bases, and 13 bases lay between the germline ends. The CDR3, as DNA: TGTGCCAGTAGTACTGAAATAGGGAGCACTGAAGCTTTCTTT. It translates to CASSTEIGSTEAFF.

The rearrangement joins TRBV10-3 to TRBJ2-7, with D unclear. The germline V and J ends were trimmed by 6 bases and 9 bases, with 15 bases remaining between them. The CDR3 totals 12 residues. The germline V gene encodes CDR1 ENHRY and CDR2 SYGVKD. CDR3 nucleotides: TGTGCCATCAGAGACGACATGAAGGCGCAGTACTTC. This sequence encodes CAIRDDMKAQYF.

This clone showed up just once. This chain connects TRBV25-1 to TRBJ1-2; the match to TRBD1 covers 8 bases. The germline V gene encodes CDR1 MGHDK and CDR2 SYGVNS. V shed 5 bases, J shed 7 bases, and the junction held 15 bases outside the gene matches. The CDR3 has 16 residues. DNA for the CDR3: TGTGCCAGCAGTACCCCCAGGGGGCCTAATCAAGGTGGCTACACCTTC. This translates into CASSTPRGPNQGGYTF.

This chain connects TRBV18 to TRBJ2-7; no clear D gene. Germline-derived CDR1 and CDR2 are KGHSH and LQKENI. This CDR3 comprises 14 residues. With 4 bases removed from V and 5 bases from J, the gap between germline ends came to 15 bases. DNA for the CDR3: TGTGCCAGCTCACTCTCAGGCGCTCGGAACGAGCAGTACTTC. It specifies CASSLSGARNEQYF.

The V call is TRBV12-5, the J call TRBJ1-5; a possible D gene is TRBD1 (5 bases). V was clipped by 1 base and J by 3 bases, with 13 bases between them. The CDR3 sequence is 16 residues long. CDR1 is LGHNT, CDR2 FRNRAP, per germline. CDR3 sequence (DNA): TGTGCTAGTGGTTTGGACCCAGGGCTAAACAATCAGCCCCAGCATTTT. Translating gives CASGLDPGLNNQPQHF.

The CDR3 coding sequence is TGTGCCAGCAGTGCTCCGACTAGCCCTGGGGAGACCCAGTACTTC. This codes for CASSAPTSPGETQYF. The chain has TRBV2 and TRBJ2-5; 7 bases are a match to TRBD2. Germline V gene lookup returns CDR1 SNHLY and CDR2 FYNNEI. The V and J ends lost 4 bases and 5 bases, in that order; junction bases with no gene match: 10. The CDR3 has 15 residues.

The chain has TRBV7-2 and TRBJ2-7; TRBD2 matches 10 bases. J was trimmed by 3 bases and V by 1 base; bases with no gene match: 6. CDR3 size: 16 residues. CDR1 is SGHTA, CDR2 FQGNSA, per germline. The CDR3 DNA reads as TGTGCCAGCAGCTTAGACGCTAGCGGGGGTGTCTACGAGCAGTACTTC. Its translation is CASSLDASGGVYEQYF.

The count of this clone is one. The chain links TRBV7-6 to TRBJ2-3; TRBD2 might be the D (5 bases). The germline gives CDR1 SGHVS, CDR2 FNYEAQ. The V end lost 4 bases, the J end lost 3 bases, and 8 bases lay between the germline ends. The CDR3 is 13 residues long. The CDR3 loop is CASSWTVTDTQYF. The DNA of the CDR3 is TGTGCCAGCAGCTGGACTGTAACAGATACGCAGTATTTT.

The rearrangement links TRBV14 to TRBJ2-7; D may be TRBD1 (5 bases). The germline V gene encodes CDR1 SGHDN and CDR2 FVKESK. The CDR3 sequence is 12 residues long. Trimming removed 4 bases at V and 6 bases at J, with 10 bases between. CDR3 DNA sequence: TGTGCCAGCAGCCCGACGCAGGGCGAGCAGTACTTC. It is translated as CASSPTQGEQYF.

The chain carries TRBV6-5 and TRBJ2-1, with TRBD1 matching over 7 bases. This CDR3 comprises 14 residues. The ends lost 6 bases at V and 7 bases at J; junction bases unmatched: 9. Germline V gene data show CDR1 as MNHEY and CDR2 as SVGAGI. The CDR3 spells CASRRGTDRNEQFF. CDR3 bases: TGTGCCAGCAGAAGGGGGACAGATAGGAATGAGCAGTTCTTC.

This rearrangement joins TRBV5-4 to TRBJ2-3; TRBD1 agrees at 8 bases. Losses at the gene ends were 0 bases for V and 4 bases for J; bases not matched to a gene: 7. Looked up from germline, CDR1 is SGHNT and CDR2 is YYREEE (reference sequence). This CDR3 spans 16 amino acids. CDR3 DNA sequence: TGTGCCAGCAGCTTGGGATGGCAGGGGGCCGCAGATACGCAGTATTTT. Amino acids: CASSLGWQGAADTQYF. The full variable domain, rest sourced from reference TRBV5-4 and TRBJ2-3, is ETGVTQSPTHLIKTRGQQVTLRCSSQSGHNTVSWYQQALGQGPQFIFQYYREEENGRGNFPPRFSGLQFPNYSSELNVNALELDDSALYLCASSLGWQGAADTQYFGPGTRLTVL.

This chain uses TRBV19 with TRBJ2-2; 15 nucleotides match TRBD2. J gave up 2 bases and V 10 bases, and 8 bases lay outside the gene matches. Germline V gene sequence: CDR1 LNHDA, CDR2 SQIVND (reference sequence). CDR3 length equals 17 residues. The chain's CDR3 is CATGLAGGFPNTGELFF. The CDR3 DNA follows: TGTGCCACGGGACTAGCGGGGGGATTCCCAAACACCGGGGAGCTGTTTTTT.

The chain employs TRBV4-1 and TRBJ2-7; tentative D call: TRBD2 (6 bases). The CDR3 loop spans 13 amino acids. The V and J ends lost 0 bases and 4 bases respectively, with 7 bases between them. From germline, CDR1 is MGHRA and CDR2 YSYEKL. The CDR3 region is CASSQDGGYEQYF. The CDR3 DNA reads as TGCGCCAGCAGCCAAGATGGGGGGTACGAGCAGTACTTC.

This chain uses TRBV6-5 with TRBJ1-1, with TRBD1 matching 8 bases. V shed 7 bases and J 6 bases; nucleotides not matched to a gene: 7. Germline V gives CDR1 MNHEY, CDR2 SVGAGI. CDR3 length: 13 residues. CDR3 amino acids: CASTRTGRAEAFF. In DNA form, the CDR3 reads TGTGCCAGCACCCGGACAGGGCGAGCTGAAGCTTTCTTT.

The V gene is TRBV18, the J gene TRBJ1-2, with 9 bases that match TRBD1. This CDR3 is 15 amino acids long. Germline assignment: CDR1 KGHSH and CDR2 LQKENI. The ends lost 0 bases at V and 1 base at J; junction bases unmatched: 0. This CDR3 reads CASSPPTGGNYGYTF. The CDR3 DNA reads TGTGCCAGCTCACCACCGACAGGGGGTAACTATGGCTACACCTTC.

The rearrangement uses TRBV11-2 and TRBJ2-5; a possible D gene is TRBD2 (6 bases). V lost 3 bases to trimming and J lost 2 bases, with 10 bases between them. The CDR3 spans 14 residues. The germline gives CDR1 SGHAT, CDR2 FQNNGV. The CDR3 is CASSLGGDQETQYF. CDR3 nucleotide sequence: TGTGCCAGCAGCTTGGGCGGGGATCAAGAGACCCAGTACTTC. Based on the CDR3 plus reference TRBV11-2 and TRBJ2-5, the full variable domain is EAGVAQSPRYKIIEKRQSVAFWCNPISGHATLYWYQQILGQGPKLLIQFQNNGVVDDSQLPKDRFSAERLKGVDSTLKIQPAKLEDSAVYLCASSLGGDQETQYFGPGTRLLVL.

This clone was seen only a few times. Distinct nucleotide sequences in the sample also encode this CDR3. This sequence joins TRBV9 and TRBJ2-3; 8 bases line up with TRBD2. This CDR3 is 14 amino acids long. Germline values: CDR1 SGDLS, CDR2 YYNGEE. Losses at the gene ends were 2 bases for V and 4 bases for J; bases not matched to a gene: 3. CDR3 coding DNA: TGTGCCAGCAGCGTTGCGGGAGGATCAGATACGCAGTATTTT. It encodes CASSVAGGSDTQYF.

V usage is TRBV19 and J usage is TRBJ2-1, with 8 bases identical to TRBD2. Germline CDR1 is LNHDA and CDR2 is SQIVND (reference sequence). J gave up 0 bases and V 7 bases, and 2 bases lay outside the gene matches. This CDR3 region has 14 residues. Here the CDR3 reads CASNRGGSYNEQFF. The CDR3 bases are TGTGCCAGTAATCGGGGGGGCTCCTACAATGAGCAGTTCTTC.

Only one count was recorded for this clone. The chain joins TRBV7-2 to TRBJ2-3; possibly TRBD2 for D (5 bases). In germline, CDR1 is SGHTA, CDR2 FQGNSA. V lost 4 bases, J lost 2 bases, and 7 bases lay in between. CDR3 length: 13 amino acids. This CDR3 is CASSSSITDTQYF. In DNA form, the CDR3 reads TGTGCCAGCAGCTCTAGCATCACAGATACGCAGTATTTT.

The V call is TRBV27, the J call TRBJ1-2, with TRBD1 matching 8 bases. Germline V gene data show CDR1 as MNHEY and CDR2 as SMNVEV (reference sequence). With 2 bases clipped from V and 7 bases from J, the junction kept 6 bases outside the gene matches. This CDR3 is built from 14 residues. Here the CDR3 reads CASSLAAGGGGYTF. As DNA, the CDR3 is TGTGCCAGCAGTTTAGCTGCAGGGGGCGGTGGCTACACCTTC.

This clone has a single count. The chain links TRBV30 to TRBJ2-7; tentatively, D is TRBD2 (6 bases). The V gene lost 0 bases and the J gene lost 6 bases, with 12 bases spanning the gap. The length of the CDR3 is 13 residues. Looked up from germline, CDR1 is GTSNPN and CDR2 is SVGIG (reference sequence). CDR3 in amino acids: CAWSVALAREQYF. The CDR3 DNA reads as TGTGCCTGGAGTGTCGCGCTAGCGCGCGAGCAGTACTTC.